This TCR beta chain was retrieved from a study of spatial heterogeneity in lung cancer. CDR3 length equals 16 residues. The V gene's germline CDR1 is PRHDT and CDR2 FYEKMQ (reference sequence). Germline trimming cut 5 bases from V and 6 bases from J; bases unmatched to any gene: 6. This clonotype was recorded many times. The time point is: sample taken at primary tumor resection. TCRdb recomputed calls from the 5' RACE reads with MiXCR, one row per CDR3 protein. The table has about 11,000 distinct CDR3 sequences, roughly 3.7% seen once. The sequenced sample was PBMCs, obtained at surgery. V usage is TRBV13 and J usage is TRBJ2-2; 13 nucleotides align to TRBD2. This TCR derives from a female donor with early-stage non-small cell lung cancer. CDR3 residues: CASSTRLAGGSGELFF. For the CDR3, the DNA is TGTGCCAGCAGCACCCGACTAGCGGGAGGTTCCGGGGAGCTGTTTTTT. The whole variable domain, remainder taken from reference TRBV13 and TRBJ2-2, is AAGVIQSPRHLIKEKRETATLKCYPIPRHDTVYWYQQGPGQDPQFLISFYEKMQSDKGSIPDRFSAQQFSDYHSELNMSSLELGDSALYFCASSTRLAGGSGELFFGEGSRLTVL.